A selection of T cell receptor beta chains follows, all from one sample in a study of human T cells and chemical hapten exposure. TCRdb re-called the RACE reads with MiXCR, one entry per CDR3 protein. The table lists 35,000 to 55,000 distinct CDR3 sequences, 3.7% of them singletons. The sample consisted of whole blood. The receptors here all came from a human donor in good health. Some clones in this sample may be carry-over from other donors' samples. Each CDR3 is given without its conserved first and last residue.

V	J	CDR3
TRBV11-2	TRBJ2-3	ASSLGAWGGPGRTTDTQY
TRBV30	TRBJ2-7	AWSGGTYEQY
TRBV4-1	TRBJ2-7	ASTLTGTGNYEQY
TRBV5-4	TRBJ2-3	ASSLEAGDTQY
TRBV29-1	TRBJ2-5	SLLGGEDIVETQY
TRBV5-1	TRBJ1-5	ASSRTAGINQPQH
TRBV20-1	TRBJ2-7	SALSGTRLKREQY
TRBV7-9	TRBJ2-2	ASSTTENTGELF
TRBV28	TRBJ2-5	ASTPQLGGKETQY
TRBV19	TRBJ2-1	ASSRLTDPSYNEQF
TRBV6-5	TRBJ2-1	ASSPPGLLSYNEQF
TRBV5-6	TRBJ2-2	ASSLGGNTGELF
TRBV6-1	TRBJ1-4	ASSRQGKTPNEKLF
TRBV20-1	TRBJ2-7	SARRLQGASYEQY
TRBV5-1	TRBJ2-5	ASSVLAGEETQY
TRBV2	TRBJ1-1	ASTTGLVAF
TRBV2	TRBJ2-5	ASNVYTGETQY
TRBV29-1	TRBJ2-1	SVAWGLYNEQF
TRBV19	TRBJ2-3	ASSSGAITDTQY
TRBV25-1	TRBJ1-1	ASSPDRPAEAF
TRBV3-1	TRBJ2-7	ASSPAKLYEQY
TRBV6-5	TRBJ2-1	ASSYSPWTSGRNEQF
TRBV11-2	TRBJ2-7	ASSLELAVTYEQY
TRBV7-9	TRBJ2-1	ASSLATNPSGRNPYNEQF
TRBV13	TRBJ1-1	ASSLGSATEAF
TRBV5-1	TRBJ1-1	ASSVDGGTRGGEAF
TRBV15	TRBJ1-5	ATSRDRGSNQPQH
TRBV12-3/TRBV12-4	TRBJ1-3	ASSFGGAGNTIY
TRBV30	TRBJ1-1	AWSVTGGTEAF